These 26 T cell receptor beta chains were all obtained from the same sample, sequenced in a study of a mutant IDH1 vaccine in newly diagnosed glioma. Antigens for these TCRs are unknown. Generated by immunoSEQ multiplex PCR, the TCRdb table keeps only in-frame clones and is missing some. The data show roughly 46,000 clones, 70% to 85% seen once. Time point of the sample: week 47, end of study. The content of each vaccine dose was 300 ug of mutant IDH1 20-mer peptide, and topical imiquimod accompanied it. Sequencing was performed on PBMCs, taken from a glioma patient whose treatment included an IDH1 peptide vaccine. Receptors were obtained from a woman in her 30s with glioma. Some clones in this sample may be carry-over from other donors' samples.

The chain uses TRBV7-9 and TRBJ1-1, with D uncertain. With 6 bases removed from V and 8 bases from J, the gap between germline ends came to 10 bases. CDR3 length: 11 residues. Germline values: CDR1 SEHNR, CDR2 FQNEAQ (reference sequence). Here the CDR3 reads CASRPGWEAFF. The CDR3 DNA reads TGTGCCAGCAGACCGGGTTGGGAAGCTTTCTTT.

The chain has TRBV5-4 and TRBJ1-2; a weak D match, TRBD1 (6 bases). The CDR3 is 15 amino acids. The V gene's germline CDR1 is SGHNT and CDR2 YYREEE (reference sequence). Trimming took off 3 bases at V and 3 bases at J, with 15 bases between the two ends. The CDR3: CASSSEQGAYYGYTF. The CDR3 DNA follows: TGTGCCAGCAGCTCCGAACAGGGAGCCTACTATGGCTACACCTTC.

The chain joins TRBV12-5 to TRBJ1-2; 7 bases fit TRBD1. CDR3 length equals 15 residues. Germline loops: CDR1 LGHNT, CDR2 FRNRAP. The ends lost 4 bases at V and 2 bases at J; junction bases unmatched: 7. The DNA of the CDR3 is TGTGCTAGTGGTTCCGATGACAGGGCGAACTATGGCTACACCTTC. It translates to CASGSDDRANYGYTF.

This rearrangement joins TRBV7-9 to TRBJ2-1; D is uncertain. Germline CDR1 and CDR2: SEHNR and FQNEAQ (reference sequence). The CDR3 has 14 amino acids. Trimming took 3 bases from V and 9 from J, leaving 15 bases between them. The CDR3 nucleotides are TGTGCCAGCAGCTTGACCGCCCCGGGCGGTGAGCAGTTCTTC. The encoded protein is CASSLTAPGGEQFF. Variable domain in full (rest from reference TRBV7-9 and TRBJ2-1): DTGVSQNPRHKITKRGQNVTFRCDPISEHNRLYWYRQTLGQGPEFLTYFQNEAQLEKSRLLSDRFSAERPKGSFSTLEIQRTEQGDSAMYLCASSLTAPGGEQFFGPGTRLTVL.

CDR3 loop: CASSPWTSGSDTQYF. The DNA for the CDR3 is TGCGCCAGCAGCCCCTGGACTAGCGGGTCCGATACGCAGTATTTT. The rearrangement uses TRBV5-1 and TRBJ2-3; 11 positions match TRBD2. CDR3 length equals 15 residues. Germline CDR1 is SGHRS and CDR2 is YFSETQ. V dropped 4 bases and J dropped 6; count of bases not matched to a gene: 7.

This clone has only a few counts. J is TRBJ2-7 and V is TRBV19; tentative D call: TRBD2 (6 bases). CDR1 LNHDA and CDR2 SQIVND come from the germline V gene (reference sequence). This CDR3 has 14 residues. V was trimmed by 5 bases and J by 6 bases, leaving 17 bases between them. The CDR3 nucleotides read TGTGCCAGTAGTTCTAGCGTAGGAATGGGCGAGCAGTACTTC. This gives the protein CASSSSVGMGEQYF.

The CDR3 loop reads CSVRRGTSYEQYF. CDR3 nucleotide sequence: TGCAGCGTCAGAAGGGGCACCTCCTACGAGCAGTACTTC. This chain links TRBV29-1 with TRBJ2-7, with D possibly matching TRBD1 (5 bases). Germline lookup yields CDR1 SQVTM and CDR2 ANQGSEA. The CDR3 spans 13 residues. Deletions cut 6 bases from V and 0 bases from J, with 12 bases between.

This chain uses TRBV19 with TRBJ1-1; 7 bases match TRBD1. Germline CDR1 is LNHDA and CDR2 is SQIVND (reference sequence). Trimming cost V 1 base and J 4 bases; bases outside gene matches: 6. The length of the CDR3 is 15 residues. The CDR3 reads CASSIVGGGFTEAFF. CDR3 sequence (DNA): TGTGCCAGTAGTATAGTAGGGGGCGGCTTCACTGAAGCTTTCTTT. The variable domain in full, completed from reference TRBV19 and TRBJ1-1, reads DGGITQSPKYLFRKEGQNVTLSCEQNLNHDAMYWYRQDPGQGLRLIYYSQIVNDFQKGDIAEGYSVSREKKESFPLTVTSAQKNPTAFYLCASSIVGGGFTEAFFGQGTRLTVV.

The CDR3 protein is CSAVPGQGSMTGELFF. DNA for the CDR3: TGCAGCGCTGTCCCGGGACAGGGTTCAATGACCGGGGAGCTGTTTTTT. V and J are TRBV29-1 and TRBJ2-2, with 9 bases fitting TRBD1. Germline-derived CDR1 and CDR2 are SQVTM and ANQGSEA. V lost 7 bases to trimming and J lost 5 bases; unmatched junction nucleotides: 14. CDR3 length: 16 residues.

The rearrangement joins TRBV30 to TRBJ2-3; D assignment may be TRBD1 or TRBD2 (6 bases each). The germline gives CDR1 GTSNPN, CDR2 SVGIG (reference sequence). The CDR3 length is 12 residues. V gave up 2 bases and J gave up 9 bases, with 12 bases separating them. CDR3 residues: CAWSTQGGTQYF. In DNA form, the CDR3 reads TGTGCCTGGAGTACCCAAGGGGGGACGCAGTATTTT.

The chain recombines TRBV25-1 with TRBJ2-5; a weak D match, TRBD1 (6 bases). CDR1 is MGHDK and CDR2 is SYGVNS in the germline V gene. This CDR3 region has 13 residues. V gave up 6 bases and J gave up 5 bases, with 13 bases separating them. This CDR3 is CASRDSPSETQYF. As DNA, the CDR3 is TGTGCCAGCAGGGACAGCCCTTCGGAGACCCAGTACTTC.

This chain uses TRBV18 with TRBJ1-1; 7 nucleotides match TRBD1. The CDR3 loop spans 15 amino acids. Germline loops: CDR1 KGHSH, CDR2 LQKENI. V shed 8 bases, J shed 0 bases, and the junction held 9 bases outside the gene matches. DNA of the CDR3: TGTGCCAGCGCGACCGGGACAGCCCTGAACACTGAAGCTTTCTTT. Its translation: CASATGTALNTEAFF. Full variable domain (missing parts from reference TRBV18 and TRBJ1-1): NAGVMQNPRHLVRRRGQEARLRCSPMKGHSHVYWYRQLPEEGLKFMVYLQKENIIDESGMPKERFSAEFPKEGPSILRIQQVVRGDSAAYFCASATGTALNTEAFFGQGTRLTVV.

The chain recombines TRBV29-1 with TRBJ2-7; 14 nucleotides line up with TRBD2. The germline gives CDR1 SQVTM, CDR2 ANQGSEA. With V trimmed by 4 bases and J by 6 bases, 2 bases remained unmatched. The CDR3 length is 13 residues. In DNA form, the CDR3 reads TGCAGCGTTGTTGGACTAGCGGGAGGCGAGCAGTACTTC. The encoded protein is CSVVGLAGGEQYF.

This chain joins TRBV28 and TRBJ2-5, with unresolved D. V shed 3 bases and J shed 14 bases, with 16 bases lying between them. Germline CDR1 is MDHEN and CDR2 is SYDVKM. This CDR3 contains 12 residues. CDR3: CASSFVSGGHYF. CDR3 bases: TGTGCCAGCAGTTTTGTGAGTGGTGGCCATTACTTC.

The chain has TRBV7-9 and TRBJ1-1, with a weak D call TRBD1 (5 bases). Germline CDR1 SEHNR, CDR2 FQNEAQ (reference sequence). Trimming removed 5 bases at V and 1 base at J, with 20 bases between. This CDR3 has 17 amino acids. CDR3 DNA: TGTGCCAGCAGCCGTAGGCGAGTCGGACAAAAGAACACTGAAGCTTTCTTT. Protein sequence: CASSRRRVGQKNTEAFF.

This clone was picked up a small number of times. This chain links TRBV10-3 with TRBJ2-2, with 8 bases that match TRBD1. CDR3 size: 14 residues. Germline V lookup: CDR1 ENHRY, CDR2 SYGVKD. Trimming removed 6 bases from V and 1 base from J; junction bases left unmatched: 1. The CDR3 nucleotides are TGTGCCATCAGGGGGACAGGGAACACCGGGGAGCTGTTTTTT. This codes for CAIRGTGNTGELFF.

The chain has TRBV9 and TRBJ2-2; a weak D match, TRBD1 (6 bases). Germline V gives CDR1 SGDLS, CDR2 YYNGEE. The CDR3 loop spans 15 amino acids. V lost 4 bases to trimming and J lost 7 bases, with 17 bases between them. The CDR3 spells CASSSRLTGNGELFF. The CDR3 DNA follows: TGTGCCAGCAGCTCCCGACTTACAGGGAACGGGGAGCTGTTTTTT. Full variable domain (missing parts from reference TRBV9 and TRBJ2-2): DSGVTQTPKHLITATGQRVTLRCSPRSGDLSVYWYQQSLDQGLQFLIQYYNGEERAKGNILERFSAQQFPDLHSELNLSSLELGDSALYFCASSSRLTGNGELFFGEGSRLTVL.

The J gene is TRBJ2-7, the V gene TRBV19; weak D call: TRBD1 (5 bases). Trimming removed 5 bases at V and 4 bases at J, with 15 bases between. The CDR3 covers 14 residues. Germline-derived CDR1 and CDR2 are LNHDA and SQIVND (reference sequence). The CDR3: CASSSQGLGYEQYF. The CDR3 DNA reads TGTGCCAGTAGTTCCCAGGGTTTGGGGTACGAGCAGTACTTC.

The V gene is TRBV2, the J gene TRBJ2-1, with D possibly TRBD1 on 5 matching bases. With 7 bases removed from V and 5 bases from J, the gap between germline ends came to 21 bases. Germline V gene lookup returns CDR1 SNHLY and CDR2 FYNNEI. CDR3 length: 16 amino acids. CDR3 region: CASTSQTGAYDNEQFF. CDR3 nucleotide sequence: TGTGCCAGCACCAGCCAAACAGGTGCATACGACAATGAGCAGTTCTTC. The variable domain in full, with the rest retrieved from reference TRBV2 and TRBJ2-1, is EPEVTQTPSHQVTQMGQEVILRCVPISNHLYFYWYRQILGQKVEFLVSFYNNEISEKSEIFDDQFSVERPDGSNFTLKIRSTKLEDSAMYFCASTSQTGAYDNEQFFGPGTRLTVL.

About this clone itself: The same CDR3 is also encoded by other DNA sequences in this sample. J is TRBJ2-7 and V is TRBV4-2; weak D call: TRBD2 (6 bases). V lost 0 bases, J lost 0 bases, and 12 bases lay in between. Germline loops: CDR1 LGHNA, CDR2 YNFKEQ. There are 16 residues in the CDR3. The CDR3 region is CASSQDAAGSSYEQYF. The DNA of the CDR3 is TGTGCCAGCAGCCAAGATGCCGCGGGGAGCTCCTACGAGCAGTACTTC.

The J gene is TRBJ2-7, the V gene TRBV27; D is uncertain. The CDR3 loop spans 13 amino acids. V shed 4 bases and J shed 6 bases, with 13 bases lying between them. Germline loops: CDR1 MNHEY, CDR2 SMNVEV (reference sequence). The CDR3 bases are TGTGCCAGCAGTTCTACGCCGCGAGGCGAGCAGTACTTC. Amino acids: CASSSTPRGEQYF.

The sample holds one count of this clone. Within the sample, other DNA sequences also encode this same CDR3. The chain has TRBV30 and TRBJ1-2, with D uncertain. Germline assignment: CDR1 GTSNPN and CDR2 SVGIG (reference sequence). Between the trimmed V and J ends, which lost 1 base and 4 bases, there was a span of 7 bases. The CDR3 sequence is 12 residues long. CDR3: CAWSGGSYGYTF. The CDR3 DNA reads TGTGCCTGGAGTGGAGGGTCCTATGGCTACACCTTC.

CDR3 in amino acids: CASSLEMNTEAFF. As DNA, the CDR3 is TGTGCCAGCAGTTTGGAGATGAACACTGAAGCTTTCTTT. The chain carries TRBV27 and TRBJ1-1; no definite D call. This CDR3 is built from 13 residues. Trimming removed 3 bases at V and 0 bases at J, with 5 bases between. The germline V gene has CDR1 MNHEY and CDR2 SMNVEV (reference sequence).

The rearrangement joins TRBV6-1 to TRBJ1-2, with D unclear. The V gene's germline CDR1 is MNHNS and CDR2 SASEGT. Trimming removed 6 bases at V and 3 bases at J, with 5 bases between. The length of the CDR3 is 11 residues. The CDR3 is CASRDYYGYTF. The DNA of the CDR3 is TGTGCCAGCAGAGATTACTATGGCTACACCTTC.

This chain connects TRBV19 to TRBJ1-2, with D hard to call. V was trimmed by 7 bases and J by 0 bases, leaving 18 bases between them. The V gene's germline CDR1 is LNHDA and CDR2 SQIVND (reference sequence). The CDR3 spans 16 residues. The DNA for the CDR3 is TGTGCCAGTATAAGCCGGGAACAGAACTCTAACTATGGCTACACCTTC. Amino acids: CASISREQNSNYGYTF.

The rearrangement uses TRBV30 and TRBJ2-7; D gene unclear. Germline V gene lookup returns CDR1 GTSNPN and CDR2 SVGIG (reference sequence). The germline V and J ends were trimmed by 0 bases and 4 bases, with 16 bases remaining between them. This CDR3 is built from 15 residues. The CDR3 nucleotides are TGTGCCTGGAGTGTACAATACGGTGACGGATACGAGCAGTACTTC. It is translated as CAWSVQYGDGYEQYF. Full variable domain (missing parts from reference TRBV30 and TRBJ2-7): SQTIHQWPATLVQPVGSPLSLECTVEGTSNPNLYWYRQAAGRGLQLLFYSVGIGQISSEVPQNLSASRPQDRQFILSSKKLLLSDSGFYLCAWSVQYGDGYEQYFGPGTRLTVT.